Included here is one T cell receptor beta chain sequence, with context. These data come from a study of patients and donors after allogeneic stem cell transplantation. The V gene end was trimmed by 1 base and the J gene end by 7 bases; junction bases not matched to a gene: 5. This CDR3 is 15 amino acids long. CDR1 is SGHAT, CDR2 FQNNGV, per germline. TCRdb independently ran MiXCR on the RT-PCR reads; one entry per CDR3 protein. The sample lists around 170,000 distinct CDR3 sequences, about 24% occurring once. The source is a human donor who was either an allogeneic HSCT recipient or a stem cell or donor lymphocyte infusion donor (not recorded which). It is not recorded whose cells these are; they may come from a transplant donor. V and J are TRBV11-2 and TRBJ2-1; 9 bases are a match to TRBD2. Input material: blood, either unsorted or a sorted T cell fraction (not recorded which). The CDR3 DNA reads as TGTGCCAGCAGCTTAGGCGCTAGCGGGGTGAATGAGCAGTTCTTC. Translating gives CASSLGASGVNEQFF.